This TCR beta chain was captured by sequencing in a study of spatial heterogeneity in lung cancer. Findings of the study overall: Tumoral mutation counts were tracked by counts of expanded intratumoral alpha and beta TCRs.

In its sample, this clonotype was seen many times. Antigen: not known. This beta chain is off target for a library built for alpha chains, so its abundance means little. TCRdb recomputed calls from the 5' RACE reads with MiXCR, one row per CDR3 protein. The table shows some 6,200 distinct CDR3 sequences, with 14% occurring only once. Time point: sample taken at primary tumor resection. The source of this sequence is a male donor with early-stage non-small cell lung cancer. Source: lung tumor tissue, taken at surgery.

This chain's CDR3 is CASSWTSGITDTQYF. The DNA for the CDR3 is TGTGCCAGCAGTTGGACTAGCGGGATCACAGATACGCAGTATTTT. The chain uses TRBV27 and TRBJ2-3; 12 bases align to TRBD2. In germline, CDR1 is MNHEY, CDR2 SMNVEV (reference sequence). V shed 4 bases, J shed 2 bases, and the junction held 1 base outside the gene matches. CDR3 length: 15 amino acids.